Reported below is one T cell receptor beta chain. CDR3 length: 15 amino acids. Germline CDR1 LNHNV, CDR2 YYDKDF (reference sequence). Unmatched junction bases numbered 11, after V lost 6 bases and J lost 9 bases. This sample stems from a study of T cell responses to AZD1222 COVID-19 vaccine. TCRdb's copy holds only in-frame clones and misses some; the assay was immunoSEQ multiplex PCR. There are about 120,000 clones in the sample; approximately 90% occur only once, and 3% lies in the top ten. The clonotype originates from an adult who received the AZD1222 COVID-19 vaccine. V and J are TRBV15 and TRBJ1-6; 7 nucleotides line up with TRBD1. Sample: peripheral blood, taken 28 days after the second AZD1222 dose. In DNA form, the CDR3 reads TGTGCCACCAGTCTTGGGACAGCGGGCAGTTCACCCCTCCACTTT. It encodes CATSLGTAGSSPLHF.